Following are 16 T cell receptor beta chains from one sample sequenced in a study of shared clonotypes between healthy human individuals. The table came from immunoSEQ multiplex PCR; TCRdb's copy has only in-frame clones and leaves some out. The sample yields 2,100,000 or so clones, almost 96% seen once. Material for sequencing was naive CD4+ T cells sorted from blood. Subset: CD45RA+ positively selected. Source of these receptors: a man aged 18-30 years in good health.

CDR3 amino acids: CASSLMMWDRESGELFF. The CDR3 coding sequence is TGTGCCAGCAGCTTAATGATGTGGGACAGGGAATCCGGGGAGCTGTTTTTT. The chain has TRBV7-2 and TRBJ2-2, with 9 bases fitting TRBD1. The CDR3 contains 17 residues. The germline gives CDR1 SGHTA, CDR2 FQGNSA. The trim removed 2 bases at V and 6 bases at J, leaving 10 bases unmatched.

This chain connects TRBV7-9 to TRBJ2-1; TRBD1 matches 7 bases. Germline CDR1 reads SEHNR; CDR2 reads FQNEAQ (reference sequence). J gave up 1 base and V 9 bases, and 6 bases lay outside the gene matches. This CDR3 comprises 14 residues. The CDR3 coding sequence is TGTGCCAGTGGGGGACAGACGTCCTACAATGAGCAGTTCTTC. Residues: CASGGQTSYNEQFF.

CDR3 DNA: TGTGCTAGTGGCCTCGAGTCGGGCTATGGCTACACCTTC. Translation: CASGLESGYGYTF. The chain carries TRBV12-5 and TRBJ1-2; no reliable D call. Germline V gene data show CDR1 as LGHNT and CDR2 as FRNRAP. This CDR3 has 13 residues. The V gene lost 6 bases and the J gene lost 4 bases, with 12 bases spanning the gap.

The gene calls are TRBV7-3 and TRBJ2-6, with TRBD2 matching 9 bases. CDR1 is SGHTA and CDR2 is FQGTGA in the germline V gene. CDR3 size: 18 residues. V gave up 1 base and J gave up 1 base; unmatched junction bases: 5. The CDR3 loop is CASSLSVLAGSGANVLTF. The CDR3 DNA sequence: TGTGCCAGCAGCTTAAGTGTCCTAGCGGGGTCTGGGGCCAACGTCCTGACTTTC.

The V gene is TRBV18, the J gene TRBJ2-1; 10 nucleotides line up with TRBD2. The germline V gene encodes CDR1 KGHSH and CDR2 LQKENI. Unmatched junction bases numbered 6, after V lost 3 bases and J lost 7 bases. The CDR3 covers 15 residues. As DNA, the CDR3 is TGTGCCAGCTCACCCACTAGCGGGAATCTAAATGAGCAGTTCTTC. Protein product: CASSPTSGNLNEQFF.

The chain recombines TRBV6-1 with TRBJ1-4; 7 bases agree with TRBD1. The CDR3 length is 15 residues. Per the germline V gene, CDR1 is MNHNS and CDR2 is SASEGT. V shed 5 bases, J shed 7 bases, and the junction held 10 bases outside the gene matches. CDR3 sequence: CASSHMTGRSEKLFF. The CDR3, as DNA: TGTGCCAGCAGTCACATGACAGGGAGGTCTGAAAAACTGTTTTTT.

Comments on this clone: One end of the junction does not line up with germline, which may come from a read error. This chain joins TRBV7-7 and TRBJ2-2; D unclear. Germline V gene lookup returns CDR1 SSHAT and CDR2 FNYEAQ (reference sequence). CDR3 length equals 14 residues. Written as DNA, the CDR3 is TGTGCTAGCAGCTTAAGATCTAACACCGGGGAGCTGTTTTTT. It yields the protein CASSLRSNTGELFF.

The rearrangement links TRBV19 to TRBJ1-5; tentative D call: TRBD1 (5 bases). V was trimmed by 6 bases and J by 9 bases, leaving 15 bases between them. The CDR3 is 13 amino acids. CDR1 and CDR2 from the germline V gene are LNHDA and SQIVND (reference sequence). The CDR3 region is CASRSAGTLPQHF. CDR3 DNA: TGTGCCAGTAGGTCGGCAGGGACCTTGCCCCAGCATTTT.

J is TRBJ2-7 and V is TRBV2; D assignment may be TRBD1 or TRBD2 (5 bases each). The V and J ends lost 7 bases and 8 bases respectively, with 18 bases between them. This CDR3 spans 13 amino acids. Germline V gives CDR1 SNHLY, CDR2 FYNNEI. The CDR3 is CASNPGPLSKQYF. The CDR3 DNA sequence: TGTGCCAGCAATCCGGGACCGTTGTCGAAGCAGTACTTC.

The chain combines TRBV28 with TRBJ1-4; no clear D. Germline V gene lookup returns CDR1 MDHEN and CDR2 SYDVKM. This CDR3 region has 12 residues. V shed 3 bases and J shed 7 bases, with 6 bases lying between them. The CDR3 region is CASSFRSEKLFF. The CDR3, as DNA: TGTGCCAGCAGTTTTCGGAGTGAAAAACTGTTTTTT.

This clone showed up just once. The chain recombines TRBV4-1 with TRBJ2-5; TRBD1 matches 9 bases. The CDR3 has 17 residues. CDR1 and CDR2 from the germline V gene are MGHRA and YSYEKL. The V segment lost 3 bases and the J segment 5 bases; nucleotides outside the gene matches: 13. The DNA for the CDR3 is TGCGCCAGCAGCCAGGTACACCGCGGGACAGGGACGGAGACCCAGTACTTC. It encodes CASSQVHRGTGTETQYF.

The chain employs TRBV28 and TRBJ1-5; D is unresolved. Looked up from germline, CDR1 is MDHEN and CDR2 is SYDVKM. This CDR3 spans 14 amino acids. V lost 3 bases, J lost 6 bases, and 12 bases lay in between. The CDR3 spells CASSFVLGIQPQHF. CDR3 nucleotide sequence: TGTGCCAGCAGTTTTGTATTGGGGATTCAGCCCCAGCATTTT. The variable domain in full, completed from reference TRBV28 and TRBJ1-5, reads DVKVTQSSRYLVKRTGEKVFLECVQDMDHENMFWYRQDPGLGLRLIYFSYDVKMKEKGDIPEGYSVSREKKERFSLILESASTNQTSMYLCASSFVLGIQPQHFGDGTRLSIL.

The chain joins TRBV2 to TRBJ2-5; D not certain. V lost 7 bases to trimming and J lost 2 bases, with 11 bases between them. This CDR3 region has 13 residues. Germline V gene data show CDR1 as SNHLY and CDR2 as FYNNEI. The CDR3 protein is CASTRTQQETQYF. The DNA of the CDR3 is TGTGCCAGCACTCGGACGCAACAAGAGACCCAGTACTTC.

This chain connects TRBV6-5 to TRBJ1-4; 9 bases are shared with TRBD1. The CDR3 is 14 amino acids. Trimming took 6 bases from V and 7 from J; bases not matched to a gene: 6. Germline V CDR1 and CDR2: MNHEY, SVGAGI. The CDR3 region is CASSPGQGTEKLFF. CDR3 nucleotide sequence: TGTGCCAGCAGCCCGGGACAGGGTACTGAAAAACTGTTTTTT.

The CDR3 sequence is CASSSATTGLTYGYTF. Written as DNA, the CDR3 is TGTGCCAGCAGCTCCGCGACAACAGGGTTAACGTATGGCTACACCTTC. The genes are TRBV5-4 and TRBJ1-2, with D perhaps matching TRBD1 (6 bases). This CDR3 is built from 16 residues. The V gene lost 3 bases and the J gene lost 5 bases, with 20 bases spanning the gap. Germline V gene data show CDR1 as SGHNT and CDR2 as YYREEE (reference sequence).

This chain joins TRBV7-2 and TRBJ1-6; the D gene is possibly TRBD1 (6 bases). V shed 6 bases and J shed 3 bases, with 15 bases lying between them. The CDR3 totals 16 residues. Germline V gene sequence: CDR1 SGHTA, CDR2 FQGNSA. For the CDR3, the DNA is TGTGCCAGCAGGGATTCCGGGACACACTATAATTCACCCCTCCACTTT. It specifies CASRDSGTHYNSPLHF.